The next 3 T cell receptor beta chains were all read from a single sample in a study of blood T cells in healthy people across ages. With a J-beta primer mix and a sample-barcoded 5' primer, a second PCR ran roughly 6 to 12 cycles. TCRdb processed the 5' RACE reads anew with MiXCR; each CDR3 protein has one entry. Found here are roughly 1,100,000 distinct CDR3 sequences, around 27% of them singletons; the top ten hold less than 0.85%. The same sample was also used in a study of T cells of mothers and their children.

The specimen was blood. Receptor source: a girl aged 2 to 9 in good health.

The chain carries TRBV29-1 and TRBJ2-7; a possible D gene is TRBD1 (5 bases). Germline lookup yields CDR1 SQVTM and CDR2 ANQGSEA. Trimming left V 4 bases short and J 3 bases short, with 16 bases between. The CDR3 is 14 residues long. The DNA for the CDR3 is TGCAGCGTTGTCTCACAGGCGAAGTACTACGAGCAGTACTTC. This translates into CSVVSQAKYYEQYF.

This clonotype was detected a few times. The junction does not match germline at one end; this may be a read error. The rearrangement joins TRBV20-1 to TRBJ2-3, with TRBD2 matching 7 bases. Germline V CDR1 and CDR2: DFQATT, SNEGSKA (reference sequence). The CDR3 totals 13 residues. This chain's CDR3 is CSPSGTPQDTQYF. CDR3 coding DNA: TGCAGTCCTAGCGGAACCCCGCAGGATACGCAGTATTTT.

The gene calls are TRBV24-1 and TRBJ2-3; TRBD2 matches 12 bases. In germline, CDR1 is KGHDR, CDR2 SFDVKD. V dropped 4 bases and J dropped 6; count of bases not matched to a gene: 7. This CDR3 is 16 amino acids long. The CDR3 sequence is CATSELLAGGQDTQYF. CDR3 sequence (DNA): TGTGCCACCAGTGAGTTACTAGCGGGGGGTCAGGATACGCAGTATTTT.